This TCR beta chain stems from a study of cytomegalovirus exposure and HLA in healthy donors. PCR was performed using 60 Vbeta and 13 Jbeta primers. Produced via immunoSEQ multiplex PCR; TCRdb's table is partial and in-frame only. The data contain 150,000 or so clones, approximately 72% of them singletons. The sample holds one count of this clone. Antigen specificity is unknown. Germline and junction disagree at one end, which may indicate a read error. The length of the CDR3 is 15 residues. Looked up from germline, CDR1 is KGHSH and CDR2 is LQKENI. General observations from the study: HLA restriction was apparent for most CMV-associated TCR beta chains in a later analysis.

The chain recombines TRBV18 with TRBJ2-1; 12 positions agree with TRBD2. Sequences were obtained from PBMCs. The TCR comes from a female donor in good health and CMV-seronegative. The CDR3 loop reads CASSPLAGGHNEQFF. DNA of the CDR3: TGTGCCAGCTCGCCACTAGCGGGGGGCCACAATGAGCAGTTCTTC.